This T cell receptor (beta chain) was sequenced during a study of blood T cell repertoires in COVID-19. At the level of the study: COVID-19 samples, acute and convalescent, were from the United States, Italy and Spain.

Germline V lookup: CDR1 SGHDT, CDR2 YYEEEE. Trimming pared 4 bases from V and 2 bases from J, leaving 10 bases between. The CDR3 loop spans 13 amino acids. Methods used by the authors: From reference gene primer amplification, estimates of nucleated cell counts were derived. Profiled with immunoSEQ multiplex PCR; TCRdb holds only in-frame clones, not every one. Clone size and the V and J calls come from that table; the DNA yielded D and trimming. Among 250,000 to 300,000 clones listed, 86% were seen once. Recruited during active infection, patients (from Seattle) were subsequently followed longitudinally.

Sequencing used peripheral blood. The chain links TRBV5-6 to TRBJ2-7; D call uncertain. The origin of this receptor is a woman aged 25 to 39 with COVID-19, enrolled during active disease. CDR3 amino acids: CASSPQSPYEQYF. In DNA form, the CDR3 reads TGTGCCAGCAGCCCACAGTCACCCTACGAGCAGTACTTC. The full variable domain, with the rest looked up from reference TRBV5-6 and TRBJ2-7, is DAGVTQSPTHLIKTRGQQVTLRCSPKSGHDTVSWYQQALGQGPQFIFQYYEEEERQRGNFPDRFSGHQFPNYSSELNVNALLLGDSALYLCASSPQSPYEQYFGPGTRLTVT.